This TCR beta chain originates from a study of blood T cell repertoires in COVID-19. Study at large: COVID-19 samples collected from the United States, Italy and Spain covered acute and convalescent phases. The analysed material was cDNA or gDNA that came from T cells, B-cell-depleted T cells, or PBMCs.

Source study methods: Reference gene primer amplification in the assay estimated nucleated cell counts. Profiling relied on immunoSEQ multiplex PCR, and the TCRdb table lists in-frame clones only, not all of them. V and J calls and clone size follow that table, whereas D and trimming were derived from the DNA. The data hold 85,000 to 90,000 clones, with around 85% observed a single time. Germline CDR1 SGHRS, CDR2 YFSETQ. Trimming left V 5 bases short and J 3 bases short, with 6 bases between. There are 11 residues in the CDR3. What was sequenced was peripheral blood. This clonotype originated in a woman older than 75 with active or convalescent COVID-19. The genes are TRBV5-1 and TRBJ2-7; D gene ambiguous. The chain's CDR3 is CASSDSYEQYF. CDR3 coding DNA: TGCGCCAGCAGTGATAGCTACGAGCAGTACTTC.